These T cell receptor beta chains were read from a single sample in a study of tumor-infiltrating lymphocytes in primary liver carcinoma. MiXCR, applied by TCRdb to the multiplex PCR reads, yields one record per CDR3 protein. In the table there are fewer than 50,000 distinct CDR3 sequences, roughly 80% of which are singletons. Sequencing input: tumor-adjacent normal liver tissue. All receptors come from a woman aged 25 to 39 with primary liver carcinoma and hepatitis B virus infection. Both conserved end residues are trimmed from each CDR3. The order of the fields is V gene, CDR3 length, J gene, CDR3 protein.

>TRBV11-2|12|TRBJ2-7
AGSRTGPYYERY
>TRBV4-1|13|TRBJ1-1
ASTRVPGVNTEAF
>TRBV4-1|13|TRBJ2-7
ANSQDKRGAYEQY
>TRBV4-3|14|TRBJ2-1
ASSQDAGSSCNEQF
>TRBV28|13|TRBJ2-3
ASSHPSGGQDTHY
>TRBV14|14|TRBJ2-3
VSSLLGTASTDTQY
>TRBV7-8|13|TRBJ2-7
ASSQTSGGPYEQY
>TRBV4-2|16|TRBJ2-2
TSKMGERWDTNTGELF
>TRBV29-1|10|TRBJ2-7
SVEAKGREQY
>TRBV11-2|12|TRBJ2-5
ASSSPGSWEAQY